The 16 T cell receptor beta chains in this list originate from one sample, sequenced in a study of T-cell reconstitution after alpha-beta-depleted transplantation in children. Construction of the TCRbeta library involved unique molecular identifiers. TCRdb re-called the PCR reads with MiXCR, one entry per CDR3 protein. The sample records fewer than 550,000 distinct CDR3 sequences, around 15% being singletons. The sample consisted of PBMCs, mostly from graft donor cells, taken 360 days after TCRalphabeta/CD19-depleted stem cell transplant. These receptors were obtained from a boy in the first two years of life who had a stem cell transplant for Wiskott-Aldrich syndrome, so the T cells may come from the graft donor.

This clonotype has just one count. The chain is built from TRBV6-2 or TRBV6-3 and TRBJ1-6; unclear D gene. Germline CDR1 is MNHEY and CDR2 is SVGEGT. V gave up 6 bases and J gave up 7 bases, with 16 bases separating them. The CDR3 has 15 residues. The CDR3 DNA reads TGTGCCAGCAGCGTACCGGGAACGCCCAATTCACCCCTCCACTTT. Translation gives CASSVPGTPNSPLHF.

This clonotype has only a few counts. The V call is TRBV5-1, the J call TRBJ2-1, with 10 bases identical to TRBD2. The germline gives CDR1 SGHRS, CDR2 YFSETQ. CDR3 length: 18 residues. The V segment lost 4 bases and the J segment 4 bases; nucleotides outside the gene matches: 14. CDR3: CASSPSSGGPPGYNEQFF. In nucleotides, the CDR3 is TGCGCCAGCAGCCCCTCTAGCGGGGGCCCGCCGGGGTACAATGAGCAGTTCTTC.

The CDR3 loop reads CSVSSGKSYNEQFF. The CDR3, as DNA: TGCAGCGTTTCGAGCGGGAAGTCCTACAATGAGCAGTTCTTC. The J gene is TRBJ2-1, the V gene TRBV29-1; 7 bases fit TRBD2. The V gene's germline CDR1 is SQVTM and CDR2 ANQGSEA. Losses at the gene ends were 5 bases for V and 1 base for J; bases not matched to a gene: 5. The CDR3 runs 14 residues.

The chain recombines TRBV12-3 or TRBV12-4 with TRBJ2-7; 7 bases match TRBD2. V shed 3 bases and J 7 bases; nucleotides not matched to a gene: 6. This CDR3 spans 13 amino acids. CDR3 sequence reads: CASSFVGLREQYF. DNA of the CDR3: TGTGCCAGCAGTTTTGTGGGACTACGAGAGCAGTACTTC.

V gene TRBV12-3 or TRBV12-4 combines with J gene TRBJ2-7; 15 positions agree with TRBD2. The CDR3 consists of 19 residues. In nucleotides, the CDR3 is TGTACCATCAGTCCCAGGACTAGCGGGAGGGTTCTAGGGACCTACGAGCAGTACTTC. It translates to CTISPRTSGRVLGTYEQYF.

The V and J genes are TRBV24-1 and TRBJ2-1, with D maybe TRBD2 (5 bases). Germline V gives CDR1 KGHDR, CDR2 SFDVKD. V lost 3 bases and J 6 bases, leaving 17 bases between the germline ends. The CDR3 is made up of 16 amino acids. CDR3 region: CATSDPQADGLNEQFF. CDR3 in DNA: TGTGCCACCAGTGATCCCCAAGCGGACGGACTCAATGAGCAGTTCTTC.

The chain carries TRBV2 and TRBJ2-7; D ambiguous. Trimming took off 7 bases at V and 3 bases at J, with 16 bases between the two ends. Germline values: CDR1 SNHLY, CDR2 FYNNEI. There are 14 residues in the CDR3. CDR3 nucleotide sequence: TGTGCCAGCATCAGGTCTGGATTACGCTACGAGCAGTACTTC. Translating it yields CASIRSGLRYEQYF.

This clonotype was counted at least ten times. V usage is TRBV7-8 and J usage is TRBJ1-5; possible D gene TRBD1, 6 bases. The CDR3 is made up of 16 amino acids. Germline-derived CDR1 and CDR2 are SGHVS and FQNEAQ. Between the trimmed V and J ends, which lost 1 base and 1 base, there was a span of 11 bases. The CDR3 region is CASSLGGRGSNQPQHF. DNA for the CDR3: TGTGCCAGCAGCTTAGGAGGGAGGGGGAGCAATCAGCCCCAGCATTTT. The complete variable domain, with remaining parts taken from reference TRBV7-8 and TRBJ1-5, reads GAGVSQSPRYKVAKRGQDVALRCDPISGHVSLFWYQQALGQGPEFLTYFQNEAQLDKSGLPSDRFFAERPEGSVSTLKIQRTQQEDSAVYLCASSLGGRGSNQPQHFGDGTRLSIL.

Only a few counts were recorded for this clonotype. V gene TRBV29-1 combines with J gene TRBJ2-4; D not resolved. Germline lookup yields CDR1 SQVTM and CDR2 ANQGSEA. This CDR3 contains 13 residues. The germline V and J ends were trimmed by 5 bases and 3 bases, with 11 bases remaining between them. The CDR3 region is CSVRQRLKNIQYF. The CDR3 DNA reads TGCAGCGTTAGGCAGAGACTCAAAAACATTCAGTACTTC.

The chain employs TRBV10-3 and TRBJ2-4; D is unresolved. There are 13 residues in the CDR3. Trimming took 8 bases from V and 0 from J, leaving 8 bases between them. In germline, CDR1 is ENHRY, CDR2 SYGVKD. The CDR3 DNA follows: TGTGCCATCCCCAGGATAGCCAAAAACATTCAGTACTTC. This encodes CAIPRIAKNIQYF.

The chain joins TRBV2 to TRBJ2-5, with no clear D. The V and J ends lost 4 bases and 1 base respectively, with 4 bases between them. This CDR3 is built from 12 residues. Germline CDR1 SNHLY, CDR2 FYNNEI. CDR3 protein: CASSGIQETQYF. The CDR3 region has the DNA TGTGCCAGCAGTGGAATCCAAGAGACCCAGTACTTC.

This clonotype was seen a few times. V is TRBV12-3 or TRBV12-4 and J is TRBJ2-7; D is perhaps TRBD1 or TRBD2 (6 bases each). Trimming took 8 bases from V and 6 from J, leaving 17 bases between them. The length of the CDR3 is 13 residues. The CDR3 loop reads CASCRTGRSEQYF. DNA for the CDR3: TGTGCCAGCTGCCGCACAGGGAGGAGCGAGCAGTACTTC.

This clonotype was detected ten times or more. The J gene is TRBJ2-1, the V gene TRBV29-1, with D possibly TRBD2 on 6 matching bases. Looked up from germline, CDR1 is SQVTM and CDR2 is ANQGSEA. V was trimmed by 4 bases and J by 0 bases, leaving 13 bases between them. The CDR3 loop spans 15 amino acids. DNA for the CDR3: TGCAGCGTTGTGGCGGGGCCCGGCTCCTACAATGAGCAGTTCTTC. This encodes CSVVAGPGSYNEQFF.

The rearrangement joins TRBV7-2 to TRBJ2-3; no clear D. The germline CDR1 and CDR2 sequences are SGHTA and FQGNSA. V lost 11 bases, J lost 1 base, and 16 bases lay in between. The CDR3 runs to 14 residues. The CDR3, as DNA: TGTGCCTCCAAACCCCACTGGGGCACAGATACGCAGTATTTT. Protein product: CASKPHWGTDTQYF.

This clonotype showed up just once. The rearrangement uses TRBV14 and TRBJ2-7, with D maybe TRBD2 (5 bases). V shed 2 bases and J shed 5 bases, with 10 bases lying between them. Germline V gene data show CDR1 as SGHDN and CDR2 as FVKESK. This CDR3 contains 13 residues. The CDR3 spells CASSQWRADEQYF. The CDR3 DNA reads TGTGCCAGCAGCCAATGGCGGGCGGACGAGCAGTACTTC.

V and J are TRBV12-3 or TRBV12-4 and TRBJ2-1, with D possibly matching TRBD1 (6 bases). The CDR3 is made up of 13 amino acids. With 5 bases removed from V and 12 bases from J, the gap between germline ends came to 17 bases. The CDR3, as DNA: TGTGCCAGCAGTCCCCCGGGCAGGGGTTGGCAGTTCTTC. As protein: CASSPPGRGWQFF.